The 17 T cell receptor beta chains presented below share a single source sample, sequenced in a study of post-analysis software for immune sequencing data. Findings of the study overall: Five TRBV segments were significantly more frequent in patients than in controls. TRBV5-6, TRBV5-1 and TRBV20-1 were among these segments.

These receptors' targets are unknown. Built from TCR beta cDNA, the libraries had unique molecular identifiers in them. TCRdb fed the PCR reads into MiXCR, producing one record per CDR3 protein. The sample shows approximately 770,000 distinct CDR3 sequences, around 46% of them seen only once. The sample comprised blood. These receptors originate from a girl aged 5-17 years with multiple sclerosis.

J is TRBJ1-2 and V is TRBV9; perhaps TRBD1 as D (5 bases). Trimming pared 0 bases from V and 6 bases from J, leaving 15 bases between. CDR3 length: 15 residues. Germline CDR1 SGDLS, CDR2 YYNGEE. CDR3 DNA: TGTGCCAGCAGCGTAGAGGTTAGAGGGGAGGATGGCTACACCTTC. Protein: CASSVEVRGEDGYTF.

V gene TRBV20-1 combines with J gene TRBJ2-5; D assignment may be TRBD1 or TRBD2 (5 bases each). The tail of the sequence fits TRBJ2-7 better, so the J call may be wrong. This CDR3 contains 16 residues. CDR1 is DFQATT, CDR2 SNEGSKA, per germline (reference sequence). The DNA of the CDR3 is TGCAGTGCTAGAGATGGGTCGGCTGCCGGGGACCACGAGCAGTACTTC. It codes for CSARDGSAAGDHEQYF.

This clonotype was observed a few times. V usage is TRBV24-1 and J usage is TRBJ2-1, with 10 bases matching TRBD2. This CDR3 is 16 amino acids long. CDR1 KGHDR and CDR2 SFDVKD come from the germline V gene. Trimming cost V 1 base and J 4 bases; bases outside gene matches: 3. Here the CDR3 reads CATSDLASGGYNEQFF. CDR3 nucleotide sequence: TGTGCCACCAGTGATTTAGCTAGCGGGGGATACAATGAGCAGTTCTTC.

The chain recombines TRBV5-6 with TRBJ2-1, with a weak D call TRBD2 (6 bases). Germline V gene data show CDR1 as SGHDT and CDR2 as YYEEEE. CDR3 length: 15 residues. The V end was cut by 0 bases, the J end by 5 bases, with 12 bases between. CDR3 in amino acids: CASSLGLADNNEQFF. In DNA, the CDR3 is TGTGCCAGCAGCTTGGGTTTAGCGGACAACAATGAGCAGTTCTTC.

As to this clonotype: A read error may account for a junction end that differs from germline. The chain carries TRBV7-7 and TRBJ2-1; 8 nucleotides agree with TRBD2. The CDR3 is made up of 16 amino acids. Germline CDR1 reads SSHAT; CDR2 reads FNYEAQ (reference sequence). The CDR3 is CASSSGSGTSHNEQFF. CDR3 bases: TGTGCTAGCAGCTCAGGTAGCGGGACCTCCCACAATGAGCAGTTCTTC.

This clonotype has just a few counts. This chain's CDR3 is CASSQGASGRTQYF. CDR3 coding DNA: TGTGCCAGCAGCCAAGGGGCTAGCGGGAGAACGCAGTATTTT. The rearrangement uses TRBV3-1 and TRBJ2-3, with TRBD2 identical over 10 bases. V trimming: 1 base; J trimming: 9 bases; junction bases outside the gene matches: 4. Germline CDR1 reads LGHDT; CDR2 reads YNNKEL (reference sequence). The length of the CDR3 is 14 residues.

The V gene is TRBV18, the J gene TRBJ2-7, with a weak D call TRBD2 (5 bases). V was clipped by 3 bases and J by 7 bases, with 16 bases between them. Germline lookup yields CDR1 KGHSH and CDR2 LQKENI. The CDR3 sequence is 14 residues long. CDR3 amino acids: CASSPGQAPGEQYF. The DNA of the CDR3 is TGTGCCAGCTCACCCGGGCAGGCTCCGGGGGAGCAGTACTTC.

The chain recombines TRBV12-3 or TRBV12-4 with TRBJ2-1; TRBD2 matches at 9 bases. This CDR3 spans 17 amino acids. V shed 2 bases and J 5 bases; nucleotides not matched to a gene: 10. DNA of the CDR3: TGTGCCAGCAGTTTACGGGCGGATGAGCGGGAGGACAATGAGCAGTTCTTC. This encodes CASSLRADEREDNEQFF.

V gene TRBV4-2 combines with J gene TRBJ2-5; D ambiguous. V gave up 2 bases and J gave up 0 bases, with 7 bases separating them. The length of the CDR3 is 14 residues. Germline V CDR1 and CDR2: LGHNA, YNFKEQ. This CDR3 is CASSQPEYQETQYF. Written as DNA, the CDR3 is TGTGCCAGCAGCCAACCGGAGTACCAAGAGACCCAGTACTTC.

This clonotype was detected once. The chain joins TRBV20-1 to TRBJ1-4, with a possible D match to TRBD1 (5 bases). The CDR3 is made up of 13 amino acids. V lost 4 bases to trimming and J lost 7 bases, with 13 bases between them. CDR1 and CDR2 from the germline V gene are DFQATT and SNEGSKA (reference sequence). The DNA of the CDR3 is TGCAGTGCTACTACTACCGGGGCTGAAAAACTGTTTTTT. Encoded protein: CSATTTGAEKLFF.

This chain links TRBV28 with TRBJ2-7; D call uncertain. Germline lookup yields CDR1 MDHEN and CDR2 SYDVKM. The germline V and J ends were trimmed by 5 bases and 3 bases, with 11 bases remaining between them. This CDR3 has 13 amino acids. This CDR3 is CASSPSRFYEQYF. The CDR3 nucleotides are TGTGCCAGCAGTCCCTCGCGGTTCTACGAGCAGTACTTC.

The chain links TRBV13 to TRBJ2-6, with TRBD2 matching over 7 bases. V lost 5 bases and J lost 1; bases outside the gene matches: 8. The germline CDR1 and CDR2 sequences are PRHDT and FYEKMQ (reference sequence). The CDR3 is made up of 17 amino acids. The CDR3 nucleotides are TGTGCCAGCAGCGCGGAGTTGGGGGGGTCTGGGGCCAACGTCCTGACTTTC. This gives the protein CASSAELGGSGANVLTF.

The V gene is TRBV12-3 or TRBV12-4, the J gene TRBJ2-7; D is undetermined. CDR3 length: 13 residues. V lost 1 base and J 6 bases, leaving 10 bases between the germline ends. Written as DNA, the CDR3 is TGTGCCAGCAGTTTAGGTCTCCCTGTCGAGCAGTACTTC. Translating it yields CASSLGLPVEQYF.

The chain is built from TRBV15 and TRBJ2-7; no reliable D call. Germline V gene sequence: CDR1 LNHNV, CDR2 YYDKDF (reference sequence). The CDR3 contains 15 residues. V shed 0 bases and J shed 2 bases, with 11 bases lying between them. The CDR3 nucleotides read TGTGCCACCAGCAGAGATCTGGGCAGAGCCTACGAGCAGTACTTC. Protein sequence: CATSRDLGRAYEQYF.

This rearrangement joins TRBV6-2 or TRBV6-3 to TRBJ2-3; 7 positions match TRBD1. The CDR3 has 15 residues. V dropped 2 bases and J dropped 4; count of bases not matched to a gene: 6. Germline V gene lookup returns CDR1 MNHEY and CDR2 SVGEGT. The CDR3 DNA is TGTGCCAGCAGTTACGGGGACAGCAGCGCAGATACGCAGTATTTT. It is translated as CASSYGDSSADTQYF.

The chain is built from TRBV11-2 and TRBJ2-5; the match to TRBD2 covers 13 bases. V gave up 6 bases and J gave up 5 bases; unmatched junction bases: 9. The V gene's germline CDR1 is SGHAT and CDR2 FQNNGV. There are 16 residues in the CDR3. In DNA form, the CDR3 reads TGTGCCAGCAGGGGACTAGCGGGACCCCGGTGGGAGACCCAGTACTTC. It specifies CASRGLAGPRWETQYF.

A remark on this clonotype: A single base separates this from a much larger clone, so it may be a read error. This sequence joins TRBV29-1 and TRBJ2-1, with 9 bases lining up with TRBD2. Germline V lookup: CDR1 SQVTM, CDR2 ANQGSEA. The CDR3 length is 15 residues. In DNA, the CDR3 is TGCAGCGTTGAAAGGGGGACTAGCTCCCACAATGAGCAGTTCTTC. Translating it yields CSVERGTSSHNEQFF.